This T cell receptor beta chain emerged from a study of early T cells in non-severe SARS-CoV-2 infection. Study summary: Sequencing targeted bulk RNA from unsorted whole blood, leaving chains unpaired. The study's findings and limits: Lookups in VDJdb leaned toward anti-spike CD8 responses and missed private and CD4 specificities.

Losses at the gene ends were 4 bases for V and 3 bases for J; bases not matched to a gene: 5. The germline V gene encodes CDR1 SQVTM and CDR2 ANQGSEA. The CDR3 spans 13 residues. Tagging with unique molecular identifiers was applied to individual cDNA molecules. Each CDR3 protein gets one entry after TCRdb re-called the 5' RACE reads with MiXCR. The table includes 63,000 or so distinct CDR3 sequences, 10% to 15% detected once. This clonotype has more than one count but fewer than ten. Its specificity is unknown. The TCR was taken from an adult who was a healthcare worker with PCR-confirmed SARS-CoV-2 infection or an uninfected control (not recorded which). The rearrangement uses TRBV29-1 and TRBJ1-1; TRBD1 agrees at 7 bases. Sequenced sample: whole blood. This CDR3 is CSVGWDRYTEAFF. The CDR3 nucleotides read TGCAGCGTTGGGTGGGACAGATACACTGAAGCTTTCTTT.